The 4 T cell receptor beta chains in this list originate from one sample, sequenced in a study of beta chain features in type 1 diabetes. Study-level findings and limits: Researchers report that Type 1 diabetes patients had moderately but significantly shorter TCRB CDR3s across all four CD4+ subsets.

Expressed TCRB transcripts were sequenced after all isolated RNA was converted to cDNA. The assay was immunoSEQ multiplex PCR, and TCRdb's table has in-frame clones only and misses some. The table shows hundreds of thousands of clones, with 14% to 15% occurring only once. Their antigens are not known. What was sequenced was naive CD4+ T cells from blood. Receptor source: a man aged 18 to 29 with type 1 diabetes.

This rearrangement joins TRBV5-1 to TRBJ2-3, with TRBD2 identical over 10 bases. CDR1 and CDR2 (germline): SGHRS, YFSETQ. Losses at the gene ends were 0 bases for V and 8 bases for J; bases not matched to a gene: 15. This CDR3 contains 18 residues. Here the CDR3 reads CASSLELAGVRVLATQYF. The DNA for the CDR3 is TGCGCCAGCAGCTTGGAGCTAGCGGGAGTCAGGGTTCTCGCTACGCAGTATTTT.

The rearrangement joins TRBV7-9 to TRBJ1-4; D uncertain. V gave up 5 bases and J gave up 6 bases, with 19 bases separating them. The V gene's germline CDR1 is SEHNR and CDR2 FQNEAQ (reference sequence). CDR3 length: 16 residues. The CDR3 coding sequence is TGTGCCAGCAGCCCCCCCGGATCCTGGCAGGATGAAAAACTGTTTTTT. Its translation: CASSPPGSWQDEKLFF.

This clone appeared a few times. The chain is built from TRBV21-1 and TRBJ2-3; the table gives TRBD2 as D, unverified against the DNA. TRBV21-1 is recorded as a pseudogene. The CDR3 loop spans 15 amino acids. CDR3 DNA sequence: TGTGCCAGCAGCAAGACTAGCGGGGCCGCAGATACGCAGTATTTT. Translation: CASSKTSGAADTQYF.

This clone was detected a few times. V usage is TRBV2 and J usage is TRBJ2-7; 10 bases line up with TRBD2. This CDR3 comprises 14 residues. Germline CDR1 and CDR2: SNHLY and FYNNEI. Trimming at V came to 6 bases and at J to 2 bases, leaving 4 bases not matched to a gene. The CDR3 is CASRAGGYAYEQYF. The DNA of the CDR3 is TGTGCCAGCAGAGCGGGAGGGTACGCCTACGAGCAGTACTTC.